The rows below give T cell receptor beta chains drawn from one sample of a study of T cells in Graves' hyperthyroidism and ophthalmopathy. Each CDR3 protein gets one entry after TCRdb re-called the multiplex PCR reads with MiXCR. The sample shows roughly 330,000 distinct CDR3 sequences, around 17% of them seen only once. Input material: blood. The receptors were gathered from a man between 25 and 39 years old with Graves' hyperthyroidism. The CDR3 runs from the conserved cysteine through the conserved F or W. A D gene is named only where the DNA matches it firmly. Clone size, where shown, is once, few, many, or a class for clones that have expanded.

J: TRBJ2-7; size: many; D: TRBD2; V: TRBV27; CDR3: CASSAQTSQAEQYF; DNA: TGTGCCAGCAGTGCTCAGACTAGCCAAGCCGAGCAGTACTTC
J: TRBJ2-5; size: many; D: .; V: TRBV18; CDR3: CASSPRHAAQETQYF; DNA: TGTGCCAGCTCACCCCGTCACGCAGCCCAAGAGACCCAGTACTTC
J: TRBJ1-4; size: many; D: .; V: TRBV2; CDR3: CASKRQDNEKLFF; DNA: TGTGCCAGCAAAAGACAGGATAATGAAAAACTGTTTTTT
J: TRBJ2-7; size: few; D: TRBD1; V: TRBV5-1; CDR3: CASSLDGTVNPSYEQYF; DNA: TGCGCCAGCAGCTTGGACGGGACAGTCAATCCCTCCTACGAGCAGTACTTC
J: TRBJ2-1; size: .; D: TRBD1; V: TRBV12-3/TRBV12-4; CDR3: CASLDRGGFYNEQFF; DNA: TGTGCCAGTCTCGACAGGGGCGGTTTCTACAATGAGCAGTTCTTC
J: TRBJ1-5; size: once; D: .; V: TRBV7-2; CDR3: CASSDGNPSSQHF; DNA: TGTGCCAGCAGCGATGGGAACCCCAGCTCCCAGCATTTT
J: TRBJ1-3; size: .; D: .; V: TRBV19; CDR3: CASSRQLTLSGNTIYF; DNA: TGTGCCAGTAGTAGACAGCTTACTCTCTCTGGAAACACCATATATTTT
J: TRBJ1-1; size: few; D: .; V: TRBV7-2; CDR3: CASSLAMTLNTEAFF; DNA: TGTGCCAGCAGCTTAGCCATGACCTTGAACACTGAAGCTTTCTTT
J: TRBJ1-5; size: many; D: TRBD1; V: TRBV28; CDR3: CASSFLGQESNQPQHF; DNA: TGTGCCAGCAGTTTCCTCGGACAGGAGAGCAATCAGCCCCAGCATTTT
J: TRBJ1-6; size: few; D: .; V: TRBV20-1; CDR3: CSAHNQGRNSPLHF; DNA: TGCAGTGCCCACAACCAGGGGCGTAATTCACCCCTCCACTTT
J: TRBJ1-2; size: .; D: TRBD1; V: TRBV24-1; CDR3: CATSEGGTANYGYTF; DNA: TGTGCCACCAGTGAGGGTGGGACAGCTAACTATGGCTACACCTTC
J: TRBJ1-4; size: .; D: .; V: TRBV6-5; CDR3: CASSYRFSEKLFF; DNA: TGTGCCAGCAGTTACCGATTCAGTGAAAAACTGTTTTTT
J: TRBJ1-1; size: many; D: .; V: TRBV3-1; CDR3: CASSPRRQSEAFF; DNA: TGTGCCAGCAGCCCCCGTAGACAGAGCGAAGCTTTCTTT
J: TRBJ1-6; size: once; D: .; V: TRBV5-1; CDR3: CASSLAATVNSPLHF; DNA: TGCGCCAGCAGCTTGGCCGCGACAGTTAATTCACCCCTCCACTTT
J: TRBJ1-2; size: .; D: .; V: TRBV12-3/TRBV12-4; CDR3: CASSPPPSNGYTF; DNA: TGTGCCAGCAGTCCTCCGCCCTCTAATGGCTACACCTTC
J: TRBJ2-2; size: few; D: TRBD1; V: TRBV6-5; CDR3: CASSYSGTEYTGELFF; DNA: TGTGCCAGCAGTTACTCCGGGACAGAGTACACCGGGGAGCTGTTTTTT
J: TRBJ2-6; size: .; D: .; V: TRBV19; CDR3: CASSPSISGANVLTF; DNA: TGTGCCAGTAGTCCTAGTATCTCTGGGGCCAACGTCCTGACTTTC